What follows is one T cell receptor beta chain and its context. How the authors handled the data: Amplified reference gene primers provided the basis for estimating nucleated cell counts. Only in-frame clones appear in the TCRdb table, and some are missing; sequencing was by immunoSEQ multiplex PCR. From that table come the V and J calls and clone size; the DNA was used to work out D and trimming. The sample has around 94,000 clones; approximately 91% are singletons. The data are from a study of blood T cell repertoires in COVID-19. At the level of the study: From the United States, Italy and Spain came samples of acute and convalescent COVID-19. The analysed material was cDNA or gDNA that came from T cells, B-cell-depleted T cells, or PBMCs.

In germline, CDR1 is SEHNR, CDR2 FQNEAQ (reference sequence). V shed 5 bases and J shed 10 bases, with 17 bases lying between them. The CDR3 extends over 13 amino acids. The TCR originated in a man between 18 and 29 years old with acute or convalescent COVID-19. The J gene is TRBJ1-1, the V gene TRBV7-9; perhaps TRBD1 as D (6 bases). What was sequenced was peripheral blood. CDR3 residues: CASSAPGALPAFF. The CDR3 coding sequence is TGTGCCAGCAGCGCCCCAGGGGCGCTTCCAGCTTTCTTT.